Sequencing of this T cell receptor beta chain was carried out in a study of shared clonotypes between healthy human individuals. Clones were sequenced by immunoSEQ multiplex PCR, and TCRdb holds only the in-frame ones, with some missing. The sample carries some 580,000 clones, around 97% recorded once. The CDR3 is 12 amino acids. Germline values: CDR1 SGHRS, CDR2 YFSETQ. Trimming took off 5 bases at V and 10 bases at J, with 13 bases between the two ends. This sequence was found in a woman in her twenties or thirties in good health. V usage is TRBV5-1 and J usage is TRBJ2-1, with a weak D call TRBD2 (6 bases). Material: naive CD4+ T cells sorted from blood. The subset is: CD45RA+ positively selected. The DNA for the CDR3 is TGCGCCAGCAGTCTACCCGGAGGGGAGCAGTTCTTC. Translating gives CASSLPGGEQFF.